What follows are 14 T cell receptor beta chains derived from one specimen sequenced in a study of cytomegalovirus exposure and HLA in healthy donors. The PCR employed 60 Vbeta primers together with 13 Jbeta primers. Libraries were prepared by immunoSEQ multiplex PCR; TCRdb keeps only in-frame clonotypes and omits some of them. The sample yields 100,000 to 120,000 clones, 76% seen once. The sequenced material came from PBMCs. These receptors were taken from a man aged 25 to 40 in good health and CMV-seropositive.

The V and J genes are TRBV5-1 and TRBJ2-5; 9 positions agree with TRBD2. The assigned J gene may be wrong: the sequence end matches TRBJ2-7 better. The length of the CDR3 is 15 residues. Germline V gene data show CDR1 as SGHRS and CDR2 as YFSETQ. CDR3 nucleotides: TGCGCCAGCAGCTTGATTAGCGGGGGTCCCTACGAGCAGTACTTC. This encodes CASSLISGGPYEQYF.

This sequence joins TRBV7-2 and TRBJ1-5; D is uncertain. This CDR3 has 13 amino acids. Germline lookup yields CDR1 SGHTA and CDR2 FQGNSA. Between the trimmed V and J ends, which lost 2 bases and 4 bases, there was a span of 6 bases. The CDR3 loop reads CASSLYENQPQHF. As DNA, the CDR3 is TGTGCCAGCAGCTTATACGAGAATCAGCCCCAGCATTTT. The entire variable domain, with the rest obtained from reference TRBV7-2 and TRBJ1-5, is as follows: GAGVSQSPSNKVTEKGKDVELRCDPISGHTALYWYRQSLGQGLEFLIYFQGNSAPDKSGLPSDRFSAERTGGSVSTLTIQRTQQEDSAVYLCASSLYENQPQHFGDGTRLSIL.

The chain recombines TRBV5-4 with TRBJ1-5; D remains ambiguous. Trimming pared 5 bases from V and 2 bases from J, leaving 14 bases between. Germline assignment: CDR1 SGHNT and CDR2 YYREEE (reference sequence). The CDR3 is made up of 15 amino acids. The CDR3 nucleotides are TGTGCCAGCAGTTCTAATCCTCAGGGCAATCAGCCCCAGCATTTT. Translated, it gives CASSSNPQGNQPQHF. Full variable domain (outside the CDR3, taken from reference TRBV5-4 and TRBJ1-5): ETGVTQSPTHLIKTRGQQVTLRCSSQSGHNTVSWYQQALGQGPQFIFQYYREEENGRGNFPPRFSGLQFPNYSSELNVNALELDDSALYLCASSSNPQGNQPQHFGDGTRLSIL.

DNA of the CDR3: TGTGCCAGCAGCTTGCAATGGGAGGACCATCATGGCTACACCTTC. Its protein is CASSLQWEDHHGYTF. The rearrangement uses TRBV5-4 and TRBJ1-2; no clear D gene. Germline CDR1 reads SGHNT; CDR2 reads YYREEE (reference sequence). The CDR3 sequence is 15 residues long. V gave up 1 base and J gave up 6 bases, with 16 bases separating them.

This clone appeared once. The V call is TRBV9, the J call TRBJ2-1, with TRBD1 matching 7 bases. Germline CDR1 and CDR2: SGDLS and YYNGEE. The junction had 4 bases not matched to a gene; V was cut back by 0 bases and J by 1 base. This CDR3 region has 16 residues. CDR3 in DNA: TGTGCCAGCAGCGTAGTCGGGGACAGTTCCTACAATGAGCAGTTCTTC. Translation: CASSVVGDSSYNEQFF.

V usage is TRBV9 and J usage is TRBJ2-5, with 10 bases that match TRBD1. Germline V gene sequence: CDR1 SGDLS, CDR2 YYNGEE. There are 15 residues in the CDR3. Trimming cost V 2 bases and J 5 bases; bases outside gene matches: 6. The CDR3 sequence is CASSVRQGAGETQYF. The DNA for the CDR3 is TGTGCCAGCAGCGTGAGACAGGGGGCGGGGGAGACCCAGTACTTC.

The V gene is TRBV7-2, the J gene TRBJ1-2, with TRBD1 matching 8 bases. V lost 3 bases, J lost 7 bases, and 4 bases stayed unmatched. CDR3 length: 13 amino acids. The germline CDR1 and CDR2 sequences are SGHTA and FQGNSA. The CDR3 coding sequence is TGTGCCAGCAGCTTGGACAGGGATGGTGGCTACACCTTC. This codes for CASSLDRDGGYTF.

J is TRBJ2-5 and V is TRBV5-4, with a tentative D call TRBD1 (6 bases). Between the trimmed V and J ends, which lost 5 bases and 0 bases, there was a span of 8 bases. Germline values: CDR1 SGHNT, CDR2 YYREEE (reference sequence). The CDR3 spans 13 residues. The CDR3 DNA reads TGTGCCAGCAGAACAGGGAACCAAGAGACCCAGTACTTC. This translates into CASRTGNQETQYF.

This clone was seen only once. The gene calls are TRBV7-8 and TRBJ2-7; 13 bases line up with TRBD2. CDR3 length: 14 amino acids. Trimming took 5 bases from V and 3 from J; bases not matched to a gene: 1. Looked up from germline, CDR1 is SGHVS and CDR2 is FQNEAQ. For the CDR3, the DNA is TGTGCCAGCAGCGGGACTAGCGGGATCTACGAGCAGTACTTC. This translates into CASSGTSGIYEQYF.

The CDR3 spells CAWSVLNTEAFF. The CDR3 DNA reads as TGTGCCTGGAGTGTATTAAACACTGAAGCTTTCTTT. The rearrangement uses TRBV30 and TRBJ1-1; no reliable D call. Trimming removed 0 bases from V and 2 bases from J, with 4 bases in between. The CDR3 extends over 12 amino acids. Per the germline V gene, CDR1 is GTSNPN and CDR2 is SVGIG (reference sequence).

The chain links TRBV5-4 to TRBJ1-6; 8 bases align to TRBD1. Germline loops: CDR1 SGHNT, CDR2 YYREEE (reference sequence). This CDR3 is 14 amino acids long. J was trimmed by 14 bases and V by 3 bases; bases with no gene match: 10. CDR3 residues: CASSSSRQGTTLHF. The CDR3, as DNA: TGTGCCAGCAGCTCCAGCCGACAGGGGACCACCCTCCACTTT.

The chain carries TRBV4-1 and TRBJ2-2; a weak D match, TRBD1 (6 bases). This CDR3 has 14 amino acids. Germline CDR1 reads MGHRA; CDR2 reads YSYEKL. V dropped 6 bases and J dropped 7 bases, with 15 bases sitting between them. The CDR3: CASRVQGFDGELFF. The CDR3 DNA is TGCGCCAGCAGGGTACAGGGATTTGACGGGGAGCTGTTTTTT.

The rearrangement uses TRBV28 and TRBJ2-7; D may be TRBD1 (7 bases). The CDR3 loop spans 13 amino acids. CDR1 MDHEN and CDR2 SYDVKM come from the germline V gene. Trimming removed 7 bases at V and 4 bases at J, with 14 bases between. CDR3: CASMEGAQYEQYF. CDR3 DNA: TGTGCCAGCATGGAGGGGGCGCAATACGAGCAGTACTTC.

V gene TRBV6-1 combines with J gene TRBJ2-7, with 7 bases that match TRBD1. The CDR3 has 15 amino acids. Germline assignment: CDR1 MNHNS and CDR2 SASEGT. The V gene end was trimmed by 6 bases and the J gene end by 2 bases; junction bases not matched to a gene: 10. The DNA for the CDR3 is TGTGCCAGCAGGGCCGGACAGGACCTTGCCTACGAGCAGTACTTC. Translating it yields CASRAGQDLAYEQYF.